This T cell receptor beta chain was documented in a study of blood T cell repertoires in COVID-19. V shed 8 bases and J shed 0 bases, with 11 bases lying between them. The CDR3 is 14 amino acids. Germline V gives CDR1 SNHLY, CDR2 FYNNEI. Assay used: immunoSEQ multiplex PCR; TCRdb lists only in-frame clones, some missing. The table shows approximately 130,000 clones, with around four fifths occurring only once. Sequencing was carried out using peripheral blood. The gene calls are TRBV2 and TRBJ2-1, with unresolved D. The sequence derives from a human donor in a cohort sampled during active COVID-19. For the CDR3, the DNA is TGTGCCAGCGGTCACTTGAGCTCCTACAATGAGCAGTTCTTC. Translated: CASGHLSSYNEQFF.